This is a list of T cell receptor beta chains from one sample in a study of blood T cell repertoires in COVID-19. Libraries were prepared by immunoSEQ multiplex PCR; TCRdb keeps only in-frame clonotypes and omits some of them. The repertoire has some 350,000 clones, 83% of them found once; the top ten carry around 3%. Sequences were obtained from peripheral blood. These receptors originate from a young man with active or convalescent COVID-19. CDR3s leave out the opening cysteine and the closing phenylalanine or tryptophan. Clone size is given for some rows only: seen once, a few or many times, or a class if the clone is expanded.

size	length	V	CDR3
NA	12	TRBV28	ASSSGQHYYGYT
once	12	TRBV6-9	ATVAELAKNIQY
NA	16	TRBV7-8	ASSTITSGAVGANVLT
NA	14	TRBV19	ASSIAHRGGNQPQH
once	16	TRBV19	ASSGLAGVALIYNEQF
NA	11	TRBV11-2	ASSPDRAQPQH
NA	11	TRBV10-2	ATLDRNGRGYT
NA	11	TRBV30	AWETGALTEAF
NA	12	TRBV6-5	ASANSGVNNEQF
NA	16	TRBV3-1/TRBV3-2	ASSQDPPSGGASDTQY
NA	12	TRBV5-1	ASSFLGAGDEQY
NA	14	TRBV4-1	ASSQDRGRNNQPQH